These 21 T cell receptor beta chains were all obtained from the same sample, sequenced in a study of blood T cell repertoires in COVID-19 (TCRdb year 2020). Library prep was done by the immunoSEQ multiplex PCR assay. The table comes from immuneACCESS by way of TCRdb, which keeps in-frame sequences with V and J called. Part of the clones is missing from these tables; in studies checked, under half for an unresolved V gene and the rest for unknown reasons. The sample table records about 120,000 clones; around 86% of these occur just once. Roughly 7.9% of the sample is taken by the ten largest. What was sequenced was peripheral blood. The receptors shown here come from a man between 70 and 80 years old with acute or convalescent COVID-19.

The chain links TRBV7-2 to TRBJ2-2; 7 bases agree with TRBD2. V was clipped by 5 bases and J by 4 bases; unmatched bases: 13. The length of the CDR3 is 17 residues. CDR1 is SGHTA, CDR2 FQGNSA, per germline. CDR3 in DNA: TGTGCCAGCAGCCCCCAAACCCCCGGGACTACCACCGGGGAGCTGTTTTTT. Residues: CASSPQTPGTTTGELFF.

The chain couples TRBV5-1 to TRBJ1-2; 7 bases agree with TRBD1. This CDR3 comprises 13 residues. V gave up 5 bases and J gave up 8 bases; unmatched junction bases: 9. The germline CDR1 and CDR2 sequences are SGHRS and YFSETQ. The CDR3 DNA reads TGCGCCAGCAGTTGGGACAGATCGTTCGGCTACACCTTC. Its protein product is CASSWDRSFGYTF.

The CDR3 sequence is CASSLSGQWAYEQYF. In nucleotides, the CDR3 is TGTGCCAGCAGTTTATCGGGACAGTGGGCCTACGAGCAGTACTTC. The chain uses TRBV28 and TRBJ2-7; 7 bases align to TRBD1. The CDR3 spans 15 residues. Looked up from germline, CDR1 is MDHEN and CDR2 is SYDVKM. Unmatched junction bases numbered 5, after V lost 1 base and J lost 2 bases. Combining the CDR3 with reference TRBV28 and TRBJ2-7 gives the whole variable domain DVKVTQSSRYLVKRTGEKVFLECVQDMDHENMFWYRQDPGLGLRLIYFSYDVKMKEKGDIPEGYSVSREKKERFSLILESASTNQTSMYLCASSLSGQWAYEQYFGPGTRLTVT.

The chain carries TRBV28 and TRBJ1-2, with 8 nucleotides matching TRBD1. Germline CDR1 and CDR2: MDHEN and SYDVKM. The CDR3 covers 15 residues. The V gene end was trimmed by 3 bases and the J gene end by 8 bases; junction bases not matched to a gene: 11. CDR3 DNA sequence: TGTGCCAGCAGTTTCGACGGACAGGGAGCGTACGGCTACACCTTC. The encoded protein is CASSFDGQGAYGYTF.

This clone was observed a few times. V usage is TRBV27 and J usage is TRBJ1-4; TRBD1 might be the D (6 bases). Trimming left V 6 bases short and J 0 bases short, with 11 bases between. The germline V gene has CDR1 MNHEY and CDR2 SMNVEV (reference sequence). The CDR3 loop spans 15 amino acids. CDR3 in amino acids: CASRPAGATNEKLFF. The CDR3 DNA reads as TGTGCCAGCAGGCCAGCAGGGGCAACTAATGAAAAACTGTTTTTT.

V usage is TRBV6-5 and J usage is TRBJ2-7, with 9 bases fitting TRBD1. Germline V gives CDR1 MNHEY, CDR2 SVGAGI. The CDR3 totals 13 residues. V lost 10 bases to trimming and J lost 5 bases; unmatched junction nucleotides: 9. This chain's CDR3 is CATPGTGYHEQYF. The CDR3, as DNA: TGTGCCACCCCCGGGACAGGGTATCACGAGCAGTACTTC.

The rearrangement links TRBV7-2 to TRBJ2-2; D call uncertain. V lost 6 bases and J lost 1, with 12 bases in between. Germline CDR1 reads SGHTA; CDR2 reads FQGNSA. The CDR3 extends over 15 amino acids. CDR3 residues: CASSALGGNTGELFF. The CDR3 coding sequence is TGTGCCAGCAGTGCTCTAGGTGGGAACACCGGGGAGCTGTTTTTT.

This clone appeared once. The V gene is TRBV5-1, the J gene TRBJ2-1, with TRBD1 matching 7 bases. The CDR3 is 14 residues long. CDR1 is SGHRS and CDR2 is YFSETQ in the germline V gene. Germline trimming cut 0 bases from V and 7 bases from J; bases unmatched to any gene: 4. The CDR3 nucleotides read TGCGCCAGCAGCTTGGGGGACAGTATTAATGAGCAGTTCTTC. Its protein product is CASSLGDSINEQFF.

The CDR3 region has the DNA TGTGCCAGCAGCGTAGACATCATCTCTGGAAACACCATATATTTT. Residues: CASSVDIISGNTIYF. This rearrangement joins TRBV9 to TRBJ1-3; D not resolved. The length of the CDR3 is 15 residues. Trimming removed 0 bases at V and 0 bases at J, with 7 bases between. In germline, CDR1 is SGDLS, CDR2 YYNGEE.

The chain joins TRBV2 to TRBJ1-3; no definite D call. V lost 4 bases, J lost 4 bases, and 14 bases lay in between. This CDR3 spans 15 amino acids. In germline, CDR1 is SNHLY, CDR2 FYNNEI. This CDR3 is CASSVFPGSGNTIYF. The CDR3 coding sequence is TGTGCCAGCAGTGTTTTCCCGGGGTCAGGAAACACCATATATTTT.

This clone was counted only a few times. This chain links TRBV5-1 with TRBJ2-5, with 9 bases aligning to TRBD2. There are 14 residues in the CDR3. V dropped 4 bases and J dropped 5; count of bases not matched to a gene: 6. The germline V gene encodes CDR1 SGHRS and CDR2 YFSETQ. CDR3 loop: CASSPGTSSETQYF. The CDR3 nucleotides read TGCGCCAGCAGCCCCGGGACTAGCAGCGAGACCCAGTACTTC.

In this sample, this clone turned up a few times. The rearrangement uses TRBV6-1 and TRBJ2-2; TRBD1 is a possible D gene (6 bases). V was trimmed by 2 bases and J by 13 bases, leaving 23 bases between them. The CDR3 is 16 residues long. Germline CDR1 reads MNHNS; CDR2 reads SASEGT. The CDR3 DNA is TGTGCCAGCAGTGAATTGTGGGGGCCCCCCCGTGGGCTGCTGTTTTTT. Encoded protein: CASSELWGPPRGLLFF.

The table lists this clone with a few counts. The chain recombines TRBV19 with TRBJ1-1; 9 positions match TRBD1. Unmatched junction bases numbered 7, after V lost 3 bases and J lost 5 bases. CDR3 length equals 15 residues. The V gene's germline CDR1 is LNHDA and CDR2 SQIVND (reference sequence). DNA for the CDR3: TGTGCCAGTAGTATTGGGGGACAGGGATGGACTGAAGCTTTCTTT. As protein: CASSIGGQGWTEAFF.

The rearrangement uses TRBV5-3 and TRBJ1-2, with 11 bases matching TRBD1. TRBV5-3 counts as an open reading frame of uncertain function. Trimming cost V 3 bases and J 4 bases; bases outside gene matches: 5. The CDR3 runs 15 residues. CDR3 DNA sequence: TGTGCCAGAAGCTCGGGACAGGGGGAGGGCTATGGCTACACCTTC. This sequence encodes CARSSGQGEGYGYTF.

The V and J genes are TRBV29-1 and TRBJ2-7; weak D call: TRBD1 (6 bases). The CDR3 extends over 14 amino acids. Per the germline V gene, CDR1 is SQVTM and CDR2 is ANQGSEA. V was pared by 7 bases and J by 6 bases, with 22 bases between. The CDR3 nucleotides read TGCAGCGCTATATCCTTACAGGGAACTGGCGAGCAGTACTTC. Protein sequence: CSAISLQGTGEQYF.

This clone was seen just once. V gene TRBV3-1 (or the pseudogene TRBV3-2) combines with J gene TRBJ1-2; the D is unclear. The CDR3 length is 15 residues. Per the germline V gene, CDR1 is LGHDT and CDR2 is YNNKEL (reference sequence). Trimming removed 3 bases from V and 5 bases from J, with 16 bases in between. The CDR3 spells CASSHRTAPGYGYTF. The CDR3 region has the DNA TGTGCCAGCAGCCACCGCACAGCCCCGGGGTATGGCTACACCTTC.

This chain connects TRBV5-1 to TRBJ2-3; 8 nucleotides match TRBD2. In germline, CDR1 is SGHRS, CDR2 YFSETQ. The CDR3 has 16 amino acids. J was trimmed by 5 bases and V by 5 bases; bases with no gene match: 13. CDR3 bases: TGCGCCAGCAGACGAACCTCGACTAGCGCGGTAGATACGCAGTATTTT. Amino acids: CASRRTSTSAVDTQYF. The complete variable domain, with remaining parts taken from reference TRBV5-1 and TRBJ2-3, reads KAGVTQTPRYLIKTRGQQVTLSCSPISGHRSVSWYQQTPGQGLQFLFEYFSETQRNKGNFPGRFSGRQFSNSRSEMNVSTLELGDSALYLCASRRTSTSAVDTQYFGPGTRLTVL.

The CDR3 DNA reads TGTGCCAGCAGCTTTGGTCAGGGCTACGAGCAGTACTTC. It specifies CASSFGQGYEQYF. This rearrangement joins TRBV7-9 to TRBJ2-7; the D gene is possibly TRBD1 (5 bases). The CDR3 consists of 13 residues. CDR1 and CDR2 (germline): SEHNR, FQNEAQ (reference sequence). V lost 3 bases, J lost 3 bases, and 9 bases lay in between.

The V and J genes are TRBV7-9 and TRBJ1-6; tentatively, D is TRBD1 (5 bases). V was shortened by 4 bases and J by 5 bases, with 18 bases between the two germline ends. The CDR3 loop spans 17 amino acids. Germline loops: CDR1 SEHNR, CDR2 FQNEAQ (reference sequence). In DNA, the CDR3 is TGTGCCAGCAGCTCGCCCCCAGGGAGGTCGAATAATTCACCCCTCCACTTT. It is translated as CASSSPPGRSNNSPLHF.

The chain combines TRBV7-9 with TRBJ1-3; D ambiguous. This CDR3 has 13 residues. V dropped 6 bases and J dropped 4 bases, with 10 bases sitting between them. Germline V CDR1 and CDR2: SEHNR, FQNEAQ (reference sequence). Here the CDR3 reads CASRATGGNTIYF. CDR3 nucleotides: TGTGCCAGCAGGGCTACCGGGGGAAACACCATATATTTT.

The chain is built from TRBV6-5 and TRBJ1-5; possibly TRBD1 for D (5 bases). Per germline, CDR1 MNHEY and CDR2 SVGAGI. V lost 7 bases and J 1 base, leaving 14 bases between the germline ends. This CDR3 region has 15 residues. The CDR3 DNA is TGTGCCAGCACAGGGAAGGTTGGGAGCAATCAGCCCCAGCATTTT. This translates into CASTGKVGSNQPQHF.